The 2 T cell receptor beta chains below were found in one sample sequenced in a study of blood T cells in healthy people across ages. Then a second PCR, running roughly 7 to 11 cycles, was carried out with a sample-barcoded 5' primer and a J-beta primer mix. TCRdb used MiXCR to reprocess the 5' RACE reads, holding one entry per CDR3 protein. The sample consists of more than 1,400,000 distinct CDR3 sequences, roughly 40% of them appearing once. The sample was blood. The receptors stem from a woman younger than 30 in good health.

The table lists this clonotype with a few counts. V and J are TRBV7-2 and TRBJ2-5; 14 bases are a match to TRBD2. The V and J ends lost 4 bases and 2 bases, in that order; junction bases with no gene match: 3. Germline V lookup: CDR1 SGHTA, CDR2 FQGNSA. The CDR3 is 16 amino acids. The CDR3: CASSSRTSGGQETQYF. CDR3 nucleotides: TGTGCCAGCAGCTCAAGGACTAGCGGGGGGCAAGAGACCCAGTACTTC.

The gene calls are TRBV20-1 and TRBJ2-7; 7 bases fit TRBD2. The CDR3 has 16 amino acids. Germline CDR1 is DFQATT and CDR2 is SNEGSKA (reference sequence). V was clipped by 1 base and J by 7 bases; unmatched bases: 16. CDR3 region: CSARGMGAGKDVEQYF. CDR3 nucleotides: TGCAGTGCTAGAGGGATGGGAGCGGGAAAAGATGTGGAGCAGTACTTC.